This passage covers 21 T cell receptor beta chains from one sample sequenced in a study of cytomegalovirus exposure and HLA in healthy donors. The PCR used 60 Vbeta and 13 Jbeta primers. Repertoires were generated with immunoSEQ multiplex PCR, while TCRdb's copy carries only in-frame clones and drops some. The data show some 180,000 clones, 77% seen once. The source material was PBMCs. The receptor source for this set is a man younger than 35 in good health and CMV-seronegative.

The rearrangement joins TRBV29-1 to TRBJ2-5; 9 bases match TRBD1. The CDR3 extends over 15 amino acids. J gave up 1 base and V 3 bases, and 6 bases lay outside the gene matches. Germline assignment: CDR1 SQVTM and CDR2 ANQGSEA. CDR3 nucleotides: TGCAGCGTTGACCCCTTGGACAGGGGCCAAGAGACCCAGTACTTC. Translating gives CSVDPLDRGQETQYF.

The gene calls are TRBV6-5 and TRBJ2-2, with 9 bases aligning to TRBD2. The CDR3 sequence is 16 residues long. The germline gives CDR1 MNHEY, CDR2 SVGAGI. The V and J ends lost 2 bases and 6 bases, in that order; junction bases with no gene match: 7. CDR3 in amino acids: CASSYLAGGPAGELFF. DNA of the CDR3: TGTGCCAGCAGTTACCTTGCGGGGGGGCCGGCCGGGGAGCTGTTTTTT.

The rearrangement joins TRBV7-8 to TRBJ2-7, with 11 bases aligning to TRBD2. J lost 3 bases, V lost 3 bases, and 7 bases had no gene match. The CDR3 has 16 amino acids. Looked up from germline, CDR1 is SGHVS and CDR2 is FQNEAQ. The CDR3 is CASSLKPGLADYEQYF. CDR3 nucleotide sequence: TGTGCCAGCAGCTTGAAGCCGGGACTAGCGGACTACGAGCAGTACTTC.

The rearrangement joins TRBV6-5 to TRBJ2-1; TRBD2 aligns across 7 bases. The CDR3 sequence is 15 residues long. Losses at the gene ends were 6 bases for V and 5 bases for J; bases not matched to a gene: 10. The germline gives CDR1 MNHEY, CDR2 SVGAGI. The CDR3 DNA follows: TGTGCCAGCAGCCTCGGACTAGAAGGAAACAATGAGCAGTTCTTC. It specifies CASSLGLEGNNEQFF.

The J gene is TRBJ1-2, the V gene TRBV5-4; TRBD1 agrees at 8 bases. Losses at the gene ends were 4 bases for V and 3 bases for J; bases not matched to a gene: 5. This CDR3 contains 14 residues. CDR1 and CDR2 from the germline V gene are SGHNT and YYREEE (reference sequence). The chain's CDR3 is CASSPMTGDYGYTF. CDR3 DNA: TGTGCCAGCAGCCCGATGACAGGGGACTATGGCTACACCTTC.

The genes are TRBV23-1 and TRBJ1-3; D possibly corresponds to TRBD1 (5 bases). TRBV23-1 is sorted into the ORF group, with uncertain function. Between the trimmed V and J ends, which lost 4 bases and 0 bases, there was a span of 16 bases. This CDR3 has 17 residues. Written as DNA, the CDR3 is TGCGCCAGCAGTCCTAAGGAAGGGGAGGCCTCTGGAAACACCATATATTTT. Protein product: CASSPKEGEASGNTIYF.

V usage is TRBV7-6 and J usage is TRBJ1-1; D gene unclear. V lost 1 base, J lost 4 bases, and 13 bases lay in between. Germline-derived CDR1 and CDR2 are SGHVS and FNYEAQ. CDR3 length: 15 residues. The CDR3 sequence: CASSLGPTPTTEAFF. CDR3 coding DNA: TGTGCCAGCAGCTTAGGGCCGACACCAACCACTGAAGCTTTCTTT.

This clone has just a few counts. The chain has TRBV5-1 and TRBJ2-1; 8 bases match TRBD1. This CDR3 has 15 residues. The J segment lost 6 bases and the V segment lost 4 bases, leaving 9 bases of the junction unmatched. The germline V gene has CDR1 SGHRS and CDR2 YFSETQ. The CDR3 spells CASSGTGTGINEQFF. The CDR3 DNA reads TGCGCCAGCAGCGGTACCGGGACAGGCATCAATGAGCAGTTCTTC.

The CDR3 DNA sequence: TGTGCCAGCAGTGAATTGGACAGAGATAATTCACCCCTCCACTTT. Protein product: CASSELDRDNSPLHF. The rearrangement uses TRBV25-1 and TRBJ1-6; D possibly corresponds to TRBD1 (6 bases). Germline V gene lookup returns CDR1 MGHDK and CDR2 SYGVNS. V was shortened by 1 base and J by 5 bases, with 9 bases between the two germline ends. The CDR3 loop spans 15 amino acids.

This chain links TRBV29-1 with TRBJ2-1; 9 bases line up with TRBD2. The CDR3 has 13 residues. V lost 1 base and J lost 6; bases outside the gene matches: 1. Germline V lookup: CDR1 SQVTM, CDR2 ANQGSEA. CDR3 in DNA: TGCAGCGTTGAAGGACTAGCGGCCAATGAGCAGTTCTTC. It yields the protein CSVEGLAANEQFF.

This clone came up a few times. The chain recombines TRBV6-4 with TRBJ2-1; D remains unclear. Deletions cut 5 bases from V and 2 bases from J, with 7 bases between. In germline, CDR1 is MRHNA, CDR2 SNTAGT. The length of the CDR3 is 13 residues. In DNA form, the CDR3 reads TGTGCCAGCAGTTCAGACACCTACAATGAGCAGTTCTTC. Its translation: CASSSDTYNEQFF.

The chain is built from TRBV15 and TRBJ2-1, with D perhaps TRBD2 (6 bases). Germline V gene data show CDR1 as LNHNV and CDR2 as YYDKDF (reference sequence). CDR3 length: 14 amino acids. The V and J ends lost 0 bases and 6 bases respectively, with 9 bases between them. Written as DNA, the CDR3 is TGTGCCACCAGCAGAGATCCGGGGGTCAATGAGCAGTTCTTC. This gives the protein CATSRDPGVNEQFF.

The chain recombines TRBV7-9 with TRBJ2-1, with 8 positions matching TRBD2. The CDR3 runs to 15 residues. The germline CDR1 and CDR2 sequences are SEHNR and FQNEAQ (reference sequence). V dropped 1 base and J dropped 7; count of bases not matched to a gene: 6. CDR3 sequence reads: CASSLDGRAFNEQFF. CDR3 bases: TGTGCCAGCAGCTTAGACGGGAGGGCTTTTAATGAGCAGTTCTTC.

The rearrangement joins TRBV29-1 to TRBJ1-1; D may be TRBD1 (6 bases). V shed 4 bases and J shed 10 bases, with 16 bases lying between them. The CDR3 runs 12 residues. The germline V gene encodes CDR1 SQVTM and CDR2 ANQGSEA. The CDR3 coding sequence is TGCAGCGTTGTCACAGGGAACAGTGGAGCTTTCTTT. Encoded protein: CSVVTGNSGAFF.

This chain connects TRBV13 to TRBJ1-5; TRBD1 matches at 7 bases. The CDR3 spans 13 residues. The V segment lost 3 bases and the J segment 5 bases; nucleotides outside the gene matches: 1. Germline loops: CDR1 PRHDT, CDR2 FYEKMQ (reference sequence). CDR3 sequence: CASSFGTDQPQHF. CDR3 sequence (DNA): TGTGCCAGCAGCTTCGGGACAGATCAGCCCCAGCATTTT.

J is TRBJ2-1 and V is TRBV9; the D gene is possibly TRBD1 (6 bases). This CDR3 has 16 residues. The germline V gene encodes CDR1 SGDLS and CDR2 YYNGEE. Deletions cut 0 bases from V and 0 bases from J, with 10 bases between. In DNA, the CDR3 is TGTGCCAGCAGCGTAGGGGGGCTAGTCTCCTACAATGAGCAGTTCTTC. Residues: CASSVGGLVSYNEQFF. Full variable domain (outside the CDR3, taken from reference TRBV9 and TRBJ2-1): DSGVTQTPKHLITATGQRVTLRCSPRSGDLSVYWYQQSLDQGLQFLIQYYNGEERAKGNILERFSAQQFPDLHSELNLSSLELGDSALYFCASSVGGLVSYNEQFFGPGTRLTVL.

The CDR3 sequence is CASSQDRTAFLNYGYTF. The CDR3 DNA reads as TGCGCCAGCAGCCAGGACCGGACAGCCTTCCTTAACTATGGCTACACCTTC. The chain has TRBV4-3 and TRBJ1-2; D perhaps matches TRBD1 (6 bases). V was trimmed by 3 bases and J by 1 base, leaving 18 bases between them. The CDR3 loop spans 17 amino acids. From germline, CDR1 is LGHNA and CDR2 YSLEER.

The rearrangement links TRBV18 to TRBJ2-1; 8 bases map to TRBD2. V shed 8 bases and J 7 bases; nucleotides not matched to a gene: 10. CDR3 length: 14 amino acids. CDR1 is KGHSH and CDR2 is LQKENI in the germline V gene. CDR3 protein: CASTGTRGGNEQFF. CDR3 nucleotide sequence: TGTGCCAGCACCGGGACTAGAGGCGGAAATGAGCAGTTCTTC.

The CDR3 here is CASSRYPGVKGYTF. The CDR3 DNA reads as TGTGCCAGCAGCCGATACCCGGGGGTAAAGGGCTACACCTTC. This rearrangement joins TRBV7-2 to TRBJ1-2; a weak D match, TRBD1 (5 bases). CDR3 length equals 14 residues. Germline CDR1 SGHTA, CDR2 FQGNSA. Trimming pared 5 bases from V and 8 bases from J, leaving 18 bases between. The whole variable domain, remainder taken from reference TRBV7-2 and TRBJ1-2, is GAGVSQSPSNKVTEKGKDVELRCDPISGHTALYWYRQSLGQGLEFLIYFQGNSAPDKSGLPSDRFSAERTGGSVSTLTIQRTQQEDSAVYLCASSRYPGVKGYTFGSGTRLTVV.

In this sample, this clone turned up once. The chain recombines TRBV18 with TRBJ2-7, with 7 bases that match TRBD2. Unmatched junction bases numbered 6, after V lost 2 bases and J lost 2 bases. This CDR3 has 15 residues. The V gene's germline CDR1 is KGHSH and CDR2 LQKENI. CDR3 sequence: CASSPGASGTYEQYF. The CDR3 coding sequence is TGTGCCAGCTCACCAGGGGCTAGCGGCACCTACGAGCAGTACTTC.

The CDR3 here is CASSPMRLAGRTGELFF. Written as DNA, the CDR3 is TGTGCCAGCAGCCCCATGCGGCTAGCGGGACGGACCGGGGAGCTGTTTTTT. The J gene is TRBJ2-2, the V gene TRBV7-2, with 9 bases matching TRBD2. The CDR3 runs 17 residues. Germline V lookup: CDR1 SGHTA, CDR2 FQGNSA. V lost 5 bases to trimming and J lost 5 bases; unmatched junction nucleotides: 12.